The clone carrying this T cell receptor beta chain was found many times. Its antigen is unknown. The data originate from a study of T cell repertoires in cytomegalovirus infection. Whole-study results and caveats: CMV-specific TCR beta clonotypes restricted by HLA-C were the ones dominating the ex vivo response. The cumulative frequency of public TCR beta families identified carriers of CMV plus the relevant HLA.

TCRdb called the reads again in MiXCR, with one record for every CDR3 protein. The sample lists 200,000 to 300,000 distinct CDR3 sequences, approximately 9.2% occurring once. Per germline, CDR1 SGHNT and CDR2 YENEEA. Trimming removed 3 bases at V and 0 bases at J, with 8 bases between. This CDR3 has 14 residues. Sample: PBMCs. The TCR comes from a human donor in good health (CMV status not recorded). Some clones in this sample may be carry-over from other donors' samples. The chain uses TRBV11-3 and TRBJ1-1; D is unclear. In DNA form, the CDR3 reads TGTGCCAGCAGCTTGGTGGGTATGAACACTGAAGCTTTCTTT. Translation: CASSLVGMNTEAFF.